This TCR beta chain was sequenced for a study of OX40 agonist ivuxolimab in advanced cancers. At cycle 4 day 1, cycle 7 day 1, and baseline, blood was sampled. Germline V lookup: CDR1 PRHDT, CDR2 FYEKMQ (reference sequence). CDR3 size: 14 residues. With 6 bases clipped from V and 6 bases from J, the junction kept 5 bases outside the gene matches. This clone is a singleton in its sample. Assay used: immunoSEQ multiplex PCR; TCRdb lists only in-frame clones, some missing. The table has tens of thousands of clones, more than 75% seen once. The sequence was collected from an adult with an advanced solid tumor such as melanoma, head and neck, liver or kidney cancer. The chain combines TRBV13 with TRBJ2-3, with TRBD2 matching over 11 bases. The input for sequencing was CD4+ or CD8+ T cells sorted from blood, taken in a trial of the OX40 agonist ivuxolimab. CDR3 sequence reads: CASRFSGRGDTQYF. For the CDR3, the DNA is TGTGCCAGCAGGTTTAGCGGGAGGGGGGATACGCAGTATTTT.